This T cell receptor (beta chain) emerged from a study of blood T cells in healthy people across ages. Study details: Template switching picked up about one barcoded beta molecule for each two T cells.

Alongside a J-beta primer mix, a sample-barcoded 5' primer served in a second PCR lasting about 7 to 11 cycles. In TCRdb, the 5' RACE reads were re-called with MiXCR into one record per CDR3 protein. The table includes around 1,000,000 distinct CDR3 sequences, roughly 24% detected once. The CDR3 contains 17 residues. V trimming: 0 bases; J trimming: 5 bases; junction bases outside the gene matches: 14. Germline V lookup: CDR1 DFQATT, CDR2 SNEGSKA (reference sequence). The sample was also linked to a second study, of T cells of mothers and their children. That work states: RNA that had been extracted went wholly into cDNA synthesis, at roughly 1.5 ug per 15 ul. Reads obtained per mother exceeded 10 million TCR beta CDR3 reads, with 2.5 million to 3.5 million obtained per child.

The V and J genes are TRBV20-1 and TRBJ2-5; 8 nucleotides match TRBD1. This TCR came from a girl aged 2 to 10 in good health. The sample taken for sequencing was blood. The CDR3 here is CSARDLSGQGFHETQYF. For the CDR3, the DNA is TGCAGTGCTAGAGATTTAAGTGGACAGGGATTTCACGAGACCCAGTACTTC.